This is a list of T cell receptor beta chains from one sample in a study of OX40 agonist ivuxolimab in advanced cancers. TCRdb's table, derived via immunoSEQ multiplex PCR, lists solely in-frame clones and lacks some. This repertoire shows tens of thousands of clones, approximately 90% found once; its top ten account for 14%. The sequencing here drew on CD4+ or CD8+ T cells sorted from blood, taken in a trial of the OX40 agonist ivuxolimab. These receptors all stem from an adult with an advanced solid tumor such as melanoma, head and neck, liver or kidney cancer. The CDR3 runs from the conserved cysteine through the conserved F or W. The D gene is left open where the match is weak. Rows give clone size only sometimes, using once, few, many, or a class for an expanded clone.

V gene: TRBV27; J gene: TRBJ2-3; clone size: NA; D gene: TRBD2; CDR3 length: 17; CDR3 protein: CATGLAGGPWTPDTQYF; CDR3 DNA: TGTGCCACCGGACTAGCGGGAGGGCCTTGGACCCCAGATACGCAGTATTTT
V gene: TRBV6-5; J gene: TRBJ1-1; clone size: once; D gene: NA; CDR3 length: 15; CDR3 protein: CASSYSGGVNTEAFF; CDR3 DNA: TGTGCCAGCAGTTACTCTGGGGGCGTGAACACTGAAGCTTTCTTT
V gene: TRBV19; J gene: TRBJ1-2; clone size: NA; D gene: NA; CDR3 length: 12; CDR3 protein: CASSQGGYGYTF; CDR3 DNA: TGTGCCAGTAGCCAGGGAGGCTATGGCTACACCTTC
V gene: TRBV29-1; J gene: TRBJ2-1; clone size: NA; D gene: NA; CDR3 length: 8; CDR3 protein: CSVAPQFF; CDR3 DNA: TGCAGCGTTGCCCCTCAGTTCTTC
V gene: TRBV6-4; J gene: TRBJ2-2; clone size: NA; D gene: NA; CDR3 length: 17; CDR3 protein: CASSDSWGQGIPGELFF; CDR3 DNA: TGTGCCAGCAGTGACTCGTGGGGCCAGGGTATCCCCGGGGAGCTGTTTTTT
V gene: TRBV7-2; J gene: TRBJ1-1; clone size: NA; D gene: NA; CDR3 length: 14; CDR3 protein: CASSLERRVTEAFF; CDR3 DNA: TGTGCCAGCAGCTTAGAGCGACGGGTCACTGAAGCTTTCTTT
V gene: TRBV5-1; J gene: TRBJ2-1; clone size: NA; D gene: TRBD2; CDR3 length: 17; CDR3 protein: CASTKLDVLAGYNEQFF; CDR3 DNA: TGCGCCAGCACCAAATTAGACGTACTAGCGGGCTACAATGAGCAGTTCTTC
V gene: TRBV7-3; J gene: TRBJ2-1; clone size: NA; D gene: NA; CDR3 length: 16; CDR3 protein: CASSPSIADTYNEQFF; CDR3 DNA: TGTGCCAGCAGCCCTTCAATAGCGGACACCTACAATGAGCAGTTCTTC
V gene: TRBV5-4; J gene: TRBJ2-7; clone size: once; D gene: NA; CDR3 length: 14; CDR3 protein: CASSLGTAPYEQYF; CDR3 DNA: TGTGCCAGCAGCTTGGGGACTGCCCCCTACGAGCAGTACTTC
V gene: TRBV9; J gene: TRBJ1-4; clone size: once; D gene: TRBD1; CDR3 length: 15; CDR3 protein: CASSASGTANEKLFF; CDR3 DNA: TGTGCCAGCAGCGCGTCCGGGACAGCAAATGAAAAACTGTTTTTT
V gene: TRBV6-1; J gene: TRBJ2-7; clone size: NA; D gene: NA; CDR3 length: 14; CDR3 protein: CASSEGGHPYEQYF; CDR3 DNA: TGTGCCAGCAGTGAAGGAGGACACCCCTACGAGCAGTACTTC
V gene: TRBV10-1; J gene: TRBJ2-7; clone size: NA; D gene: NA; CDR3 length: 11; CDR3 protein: CASSDVGEQYF; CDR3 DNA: TGCGCCAGCAGTGATGTCGGGGAGCAGTACTTC
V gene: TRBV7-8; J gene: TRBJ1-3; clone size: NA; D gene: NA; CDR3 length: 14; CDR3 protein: CASSTRGSGNTIYF; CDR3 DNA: TGTGCCAGCAGCACCCGAGGGTCTGGAAACACCATATATTTT
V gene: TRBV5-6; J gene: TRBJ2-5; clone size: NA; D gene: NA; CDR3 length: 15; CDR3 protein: CASSLVTFMEETQYF; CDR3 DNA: TGTGCCAGCAGCTTGGTAACTTTTATGGAGGAGACCCAGTACTTC
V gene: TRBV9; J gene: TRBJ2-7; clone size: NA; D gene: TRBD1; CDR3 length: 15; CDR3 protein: CASSVGQGYSYEQYF; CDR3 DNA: TGTGCCAGCAGCGTAGGACAGGGGTATTCCTACGAGCAGTACTTC
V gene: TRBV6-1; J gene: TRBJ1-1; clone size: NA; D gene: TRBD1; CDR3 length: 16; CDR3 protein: CASSDQGGLLNTEAFF; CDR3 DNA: TGTGCCAGCAGTGATCAAGGGGGCCTTCTGAACACTGAAGCTTTCTTT
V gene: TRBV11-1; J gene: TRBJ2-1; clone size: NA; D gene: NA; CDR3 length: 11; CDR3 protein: CASSARGEQFF; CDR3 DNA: TGTGCCAGCAGCGCCCGGGGTGAGCAGTTCTTC
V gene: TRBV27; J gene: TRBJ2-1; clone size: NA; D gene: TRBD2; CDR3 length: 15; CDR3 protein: CASSFLAGAYNEQFF; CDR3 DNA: TGTGCCAGCAGTTTTCTAGCGGGGGCCTACAATGAGCAGTTCTTC
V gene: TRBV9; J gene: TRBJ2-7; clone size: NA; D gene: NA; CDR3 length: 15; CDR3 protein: CASSVGPDLTYEQYF; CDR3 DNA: TGTGCCAGCAGCGTAGGTCCGGACCTAACCTACGAGCAGTACTTC
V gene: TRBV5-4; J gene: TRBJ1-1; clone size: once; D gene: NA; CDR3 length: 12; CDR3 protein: CASSRDLSEAFF; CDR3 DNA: TGTGCCAGCAGCCGGGACCTATCAGAAGCTTTCTTT
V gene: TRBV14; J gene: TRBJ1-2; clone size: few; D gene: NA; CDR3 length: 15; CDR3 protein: CASSPYQRGVNGYTF; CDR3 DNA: TGTGCCAGCAGTCCCTATCAGAGGGGGGTAAATGGCTACACCTTC
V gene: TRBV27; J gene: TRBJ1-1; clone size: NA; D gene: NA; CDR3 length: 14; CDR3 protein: CASSLSDMNTEAFF; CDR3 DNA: TGTGCCAGCAGTTTATCAGACATGAACACTGAAGCTTTCTTT
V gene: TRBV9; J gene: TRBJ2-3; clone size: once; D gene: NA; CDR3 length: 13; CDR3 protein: CASSESGTDTQYF; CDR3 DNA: TGTGCCAGCAGTGAATCGGGCACAGATACGCAGTATTTT
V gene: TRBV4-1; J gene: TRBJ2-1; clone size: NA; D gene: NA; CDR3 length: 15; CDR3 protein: CASSQDQFSYNEQFF; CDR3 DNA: TGCGCCAGCAGCCAGGACCAGTTCTCCTACAATGAGCAGTTCTTC
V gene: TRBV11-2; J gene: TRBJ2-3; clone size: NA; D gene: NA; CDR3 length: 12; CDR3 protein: CASSLGGDTQYF; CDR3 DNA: TGTGCCAGCAGCCTGGGTGGGGATACGCAGTATTTT
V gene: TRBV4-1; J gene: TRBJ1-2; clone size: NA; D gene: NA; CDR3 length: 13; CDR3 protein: CASSQVSNYGYTF; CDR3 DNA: TGCGCCAGCAGCCAAGTATCTAACTATGGCTACACCTTC
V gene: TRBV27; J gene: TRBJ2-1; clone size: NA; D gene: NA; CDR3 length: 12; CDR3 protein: CATLLARDEQFF; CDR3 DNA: TGTGCCACCCTCCTAGCGCGGGATGAGCAGTTCTTC
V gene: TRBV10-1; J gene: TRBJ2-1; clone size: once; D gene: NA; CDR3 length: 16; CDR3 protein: CASSESVTGPRNEQFF; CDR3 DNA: TGCGCCAGCAGTGAGTCCGTGACTGGACCACGTAATGAGCAGTTCTTC
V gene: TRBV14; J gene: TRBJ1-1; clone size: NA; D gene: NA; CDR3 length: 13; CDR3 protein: CASSQHMNTEAFF; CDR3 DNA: TGTGCCAGCAGCCAACACATGAACACTGAAGCTTTCTTT
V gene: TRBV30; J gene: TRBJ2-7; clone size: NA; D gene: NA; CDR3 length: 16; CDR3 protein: CAWSEDEGLLPKEQYF; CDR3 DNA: TGTGCCTGGAGTGAAGATGAGGGCCTCCTTCCTAAGGAGCAGTACTTC
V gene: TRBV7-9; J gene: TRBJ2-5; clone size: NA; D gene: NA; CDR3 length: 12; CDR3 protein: CASKRGQETQYF; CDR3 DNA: TGTGCCAGCAAGAGGGGTCAAGAGACCCAGTACTTC
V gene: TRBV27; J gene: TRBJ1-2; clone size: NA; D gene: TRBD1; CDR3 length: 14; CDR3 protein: CASSLTGGSYGYTF; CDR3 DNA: TGTGCCAGCAGTTTAACAGGGGGCTCCTATGGCTACACCTTC
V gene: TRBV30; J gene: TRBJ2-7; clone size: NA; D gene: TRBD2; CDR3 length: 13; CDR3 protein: CAWRGGPNYEQYF; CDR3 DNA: TGTGCCTGGAGGGGAGGGCCCAACTACGAGCAGTACTTC
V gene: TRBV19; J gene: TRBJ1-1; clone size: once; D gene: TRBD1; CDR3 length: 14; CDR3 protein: CASKPGQAGTEAFF; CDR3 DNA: TGTGCCAGTAAACCCGGACAGGCGGGAACTGAAGCTTTCTTT
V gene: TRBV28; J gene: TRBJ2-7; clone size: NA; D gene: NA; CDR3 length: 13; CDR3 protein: CASSGGLAYEQYF; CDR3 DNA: TGTGCCAGCAGTGGAGGACTGGCCTACGAGCAGTACTTC
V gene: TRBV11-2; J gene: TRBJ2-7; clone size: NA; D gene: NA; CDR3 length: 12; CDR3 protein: CASSFGHPEQYF; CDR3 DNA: TGTGCCAGCAGCTTTGGGCACCCCGAGCAGTACTTC
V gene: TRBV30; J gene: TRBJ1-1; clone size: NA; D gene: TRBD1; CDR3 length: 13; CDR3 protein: CAWRGQANTEAFF; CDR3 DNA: TGTGCCTGGAGGGGACAGGCGAACACTGAAGCTTTCTTT
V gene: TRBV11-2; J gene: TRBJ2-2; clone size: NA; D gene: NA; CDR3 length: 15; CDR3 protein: CASSVSGAYTGELFF; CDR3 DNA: TGTGCCAGCAGCGTGAGCGGAGCTTACACCGGGGAGCTGTTTTTT
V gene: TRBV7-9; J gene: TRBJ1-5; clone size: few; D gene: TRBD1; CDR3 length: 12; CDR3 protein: CASSTGDQPQHF; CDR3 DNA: TGTGCCAGCAGCACAGGGGATCAGCCCCAGCATTTT
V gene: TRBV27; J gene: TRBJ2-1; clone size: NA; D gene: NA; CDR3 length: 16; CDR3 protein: CASSWYTQPSGNEQFF; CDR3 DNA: TGTGCCAGCAGTTGGTACACACAACCGAGCGGCAACGAGCAGTTCTTC
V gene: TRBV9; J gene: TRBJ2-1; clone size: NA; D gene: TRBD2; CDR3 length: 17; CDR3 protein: CASSVAGTSGRHNEQFF; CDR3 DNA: TGTGCCAGCAGCGTCGCCGGGACTAGCGGGCGACACAATGAGCAGTTCTTC
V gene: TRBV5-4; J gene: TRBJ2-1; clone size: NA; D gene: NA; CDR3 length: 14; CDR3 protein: CASSFRATHNEQFF; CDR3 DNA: TGTGCCAGCAGCTTTAGGGCCACACACAATGAGCAGTTCTTC
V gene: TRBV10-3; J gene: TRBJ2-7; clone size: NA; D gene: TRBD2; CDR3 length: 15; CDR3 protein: CAISEVGGRSNEQYF; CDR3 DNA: TGTGCCATCAGTGAAGTCGGCGGGAGGAGCAACGAGCAGTACTTC
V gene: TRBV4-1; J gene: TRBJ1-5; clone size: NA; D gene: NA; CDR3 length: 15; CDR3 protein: CASSHGRESNQPQHF; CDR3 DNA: TGCGCCAGCAGCCACGGCAGGGAGAGCAATCAGCCCCAGCATTTT
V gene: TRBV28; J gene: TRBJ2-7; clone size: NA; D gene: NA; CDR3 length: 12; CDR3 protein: CASSSTWGEQYF; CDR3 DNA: TGTGCCAGCAGTTCCACATGGGGAGAGCAGTACTTC
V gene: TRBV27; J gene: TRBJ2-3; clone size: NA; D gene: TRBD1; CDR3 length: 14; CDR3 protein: CASSFLRGRDTQYF; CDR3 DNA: TGTGCCAGCAGTTTTCTCAGGGGGCGAGATACGCAGTATTTT
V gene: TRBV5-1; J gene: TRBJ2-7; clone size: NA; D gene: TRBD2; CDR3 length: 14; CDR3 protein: CASSLGGGPYEQYF; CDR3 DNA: TGCGCCAGCAGCTTGGGCGGGGGGCCCTACGAGCAGTACTTC
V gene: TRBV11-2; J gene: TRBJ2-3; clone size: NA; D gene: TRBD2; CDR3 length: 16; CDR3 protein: CASRQRERGATDTQYF; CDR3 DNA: TGTGCCAGCCGGCAGAGAGAGCGGGGGGCCACAGATACGCAGTATTTT
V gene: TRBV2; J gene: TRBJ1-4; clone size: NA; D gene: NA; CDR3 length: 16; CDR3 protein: CASSERLTKPNEKLFF; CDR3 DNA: TGTGCCAGCAGTGAACGGCTGACAAAGCCTAATGAAAAACTGTTTTTT
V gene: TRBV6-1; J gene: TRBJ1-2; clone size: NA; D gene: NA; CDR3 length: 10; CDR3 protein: CASRGGGYTF; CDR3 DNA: TGTGCCAGCAGGGGGGGCGGCTACACCTTC
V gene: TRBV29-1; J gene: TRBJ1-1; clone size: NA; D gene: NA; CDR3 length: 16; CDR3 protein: CSVVPIRGGGNTEAFF; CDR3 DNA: TGCAGCGTTGTCCCCATCCGCGGTGGAGGGAACACTGAAGCTTTCTTT
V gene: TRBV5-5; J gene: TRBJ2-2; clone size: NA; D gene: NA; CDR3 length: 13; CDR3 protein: CASQTVGTGELFF; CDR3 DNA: TGTGCCAGCCAGACAGTGGGAACCGGGGAGCTGTTTTTT
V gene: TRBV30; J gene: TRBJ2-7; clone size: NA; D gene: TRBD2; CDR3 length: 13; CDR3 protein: CAWSRDRGGEQYF; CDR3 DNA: TGTGCCTGGAGTAGGGACCGGGGGGGCGAGCAGTACTTC
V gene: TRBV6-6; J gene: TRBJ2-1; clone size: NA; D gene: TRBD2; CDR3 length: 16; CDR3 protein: CASSRGGLAGYNEQFF; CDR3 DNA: TGTGCCAGCAGCAGGGGAGGCTTAGCGGGGTACAATGAGCAGTTCTTC
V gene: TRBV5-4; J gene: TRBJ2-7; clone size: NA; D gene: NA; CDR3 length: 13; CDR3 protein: CASSLIPSYEQYF; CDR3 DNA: TGTGCCAGCAGCTTGATTCCTTCCTACGAGCAGTACTTC
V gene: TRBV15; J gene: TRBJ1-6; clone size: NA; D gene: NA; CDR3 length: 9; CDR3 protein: CATGSPLHF; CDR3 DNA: TGTGCCACCGGTTCACCCCTCCACTTT
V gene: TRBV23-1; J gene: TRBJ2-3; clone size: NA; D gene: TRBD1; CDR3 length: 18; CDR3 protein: CASSQFGDSVTPTDTQYF; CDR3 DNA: TGCGCCAGCAGTCAATTTGGGGACAGTGTGACCCCCACAGATACGCAGTATTTT
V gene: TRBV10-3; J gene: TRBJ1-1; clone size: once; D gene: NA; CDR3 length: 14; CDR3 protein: CAISGLGGGTEAFF; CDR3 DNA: TGTGCCATCAGTGGACTGGGGGGTGGTACTGAAGCTTTCTTT
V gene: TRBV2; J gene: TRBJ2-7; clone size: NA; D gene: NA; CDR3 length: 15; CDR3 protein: CASSEYGDRVFEQYF; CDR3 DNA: TGTGCCAGCAGTGAATATGGGGACCGGGTGTTCGAGCAGTACTTC